Each of the 18 T cell receptor beta chains below was sequenced from the same sample in a study of cytomegalovirus exposure and HLA in healthy donors. Only in-frame clones appear in the TCRdb table, and some are missing; sequencing was by immunoSEQ multiplex PCR. The data show 200,000 or so clones, almost 90% seen once. The specimen sequenced was PBMCs. The receptors shown here come from a woman younger than 30 in good health and CMV-seronegative.

The chain carries TRBV13 and TRBJ1-2; TRBD1 aligns across 7 bases. The CDR3 is 14 amino acids. V gave up 1 base and J gave up 6 bases; unmatched junction bases: 5. The V gene's germline CDR1 is PRHDT and CDR2 FYEKMQ (reference sequence). Here the CDR3 DNA reads TGTGCCAGCAGCTTAGACAGGGGCCCCGATGGCTACACCTTC. It is translated as CASSLDRGPDGYTF.

The chain recombines TRBV5-1 with TRBJ2-7; 11 positions agree with TRBD2. Losses at the gene ends were 0 bases for V and 3 bases for J; bases not matched to a gene: 8. The CDR3 runs to 17 residues. CDR1 is SGHRS and CDR2 is YFSETQ in the germline V gene. The CDR3 sequence: CASSLVEGLAGHYEQYF. CDR3 in DNA: TGCGCCAGCAGCTTGGTTGAAGGACTAGCGGGCCACTACGAGCAGTACTTC.

This clone was recorded a few times. The V and J genes are TRBV7-9 and TRBJ2-7; 12 bases are a match to TRBD1. Looked up from germline, CDR1 is SEHNR and CDR2 is FQNEAQ (reference sequence). Trimming took 8 bases from V and 4 from J; bases not matched to a gene: 6. The CDR3 is made up of 14 amino acids. The CDR3 sequence is CASCPGQGAYEQYF. DNA of the CDR3: TGTGCCAGCTGTCCGGGACAGGGGGCTTACGAGCAGTACTTC.

This chain links TRBV27 with TRBJ2-7; 10 bases map to TRBD2. Looked up from germline, CDR1 is MNHEY and CDR2 is SMNVEV (reference sequence). After removal of 10 bases from V and 0 bases from J, the junction contained 12 bases not matched to a gene. CDR3 length equals 16 residues. The CDR3 loop is CATKTSGFPSSYEQYF. CDR3 in DNA: TGTGCCACCAAGACTAGCGGGTTTCCGAGCTCCTACGAGCAGTACTTC.

The CDR3 protein is CASSGTGEETQYF. For the CDR3, the DNA is TGTGCCAGCAGCGGTACAGGAGAAGAGACCCAGTACTTC. V gene TRBV5-4 combines with J gene TRBJ2-5, with D maybe TRBD1 (5 bases). Deletions cut 4 bases from V and 3 bases from J, with 10 bases between. Germline V gene lookup returns CDR1 SGHNT and CDR2 YYREEE (reference sequence). CDR3 size: 13 residues.

The CDR3 protein is CASSQYRETGELFF. In DNA, the CDR3 is TGTGCCAGCAGTCAATACAGGGAAACCGGGGAGCTGTTTTTT. The chain has TRBV6-5 and TRBJ2-2, with D perhaps TRBD1 (6 bases). The germline gives CDR1 MNHEY, CDR2 SVGAGI. The V end was cut by 5 bases, the J end by 5 bases, with 12 bases between. This CDR3 region has 14 residues.

In this sample, this clone turned up a few times. The chain links TRBV5-1 to TRBJ1-4; D is undetermined. Germline V lookup: CDR1 SGHRS, CDR2 YFSETQ. This CDR3 has 13 residues. Trimming left V 4 bases short and J 10 bases short, with 14 bases between. CDR3 sequence: CASSTQEGGKLFF. The CDR3 DNA is TGCGCCAGCAGCACACAAGAGGGAGGAAAACTGTTTTTT.

The V call is TRBV5-1, the J call TRBJ2-1; 10 bases line up with TRBD1. Germline V gene lookup returns CDR1 SGHRS and CDR2 YFSETQ. The ends lost 3 bases at V and 0 bases at J; junction bases unmatched: 3. CDR3 length: 16 amino acids. The CDR3 spells CASSSRTGGSYNEQFF. CDR3 DNA: TGCGCCAGCAGCTCAAGGACAGGGGGCTCCTACAATGAGCAGTTCTTC.

The CDR3 coding sequence is TGTGCCAGCAGCCATCGACTAGCGGGAGACGAGCAGTACTTC. This translates into CASSHRLAGDEQYF. The rearrangement links TRBV4-2 to TRBJ2-7; 12 nucleotides agree with TRBD2. The V and J ends lost 3 bases and 5 bases, in that order; junction bases with no gene match: 2. The CDR3 consists of 14 residues. Germline assignment: CDR1 LGHNA and CDR2 YNFKEQ.

This sequence joins TRBV27 and TRBJ1-5; 8 nucleotides match TRBD1. This CDR3 comprises 14 residues. V dropped 6 bases and J dropped 2; count of bases not matched to a gene: 3. CDR1 and CDR2 from the germline V gene are MNHEY and SMNVEV (reference sequence). DNA of the CDR3: TGTGCCAGCAGGGAGACAGGGGGCAATCAGCCCCAGCATTTT. It is translated as CASRETGGNQPQHF.

The V and J genes are TRBV5-8 and TRBJ2-7; 8 nucleotides match TRBD1. The CDR3 is 18 amino acids. V gave up 0 bases and J gave up 7 bases; unmatched junction bases: 18. CDR1 and CDR2 from the germline V gene are SGHTS and YDEGEE. This CDR3 is CASSLGTGMGFPTEEQYF. The CDR3 DNA follows: TGTGCCAGCAGCTTGGGGACAGGGATGGGTTTCCCCACGGAGGAGCAGTACTTC.

V is TRBV6-5 and J is TRBJ2-1; possible D gene TRBD1, 5 bases. CDR1 and CDR2 from the germline V gene are MNHEY and SVGAGI. The V and J ends lost 6 bases and 15 bases respectively, with 15 bases between them. This CDR3 region has 11 residues. The CDR3 reads CASSNGQRPFF. The CDR3 DNA reads TGTGCCAGCAGCAATGGACAAAGGCCGTTCTTC.

The J gene is TRBJ2-2, the V gene TRBV6-5; a possible D gene is TRBD1 (5 bases). CDR1 MNHEY and CDR2 SVGAGI come from the germline V gene. The CDR3 contains 14 residues. V was trimmed by 3 bases and J by 6 bases, leaving 11 bases between them. In DNA form, the CDR3 reads TGTGCCAGCAGTTATTACCGACAGTCCGGGGAGCTGTTTTTT. Translated: CASSYYRQSGELFF.

V is TRBV19 and J is TRBJ1-2, with 7 nucleotides matching TRBD1. V shed 6 bases and J 5 bases; nucleotides not matched to a gene: 12. The germline V gene encodes CDR1 LNHDA and CDR2 SQIVND (reference sequence). The CDR3 length is 15 residues. DNA for the CDR3: TGTGCCAGTAGCGAAGACAGGGCGAAGTGGTATGGCTACACCTTC. It codes for CASSEDRAKWYGYTF.

This clone was counted only a few times. J is TRBJ2-7 and V is TRBV9, with 8 bases that match TRBD1. Unmatched junction bases numbered 5, after V lost 4 bases and J lost 5 bases. This CDR3 contains 13 residues. In germline, CDR1 is SGDLS, CDR2 YYNGEE. CDR3 residues: CASSRGQGHEQYF. CDR3 coding DNA: TGTGCCAGCAGCCGAGGACAGGGCCACGAGCAGTACTTC.

This clone was detected only once. The rearrangement links TRBV9 to TRBJ2-2; TRBD2 agrees at 8 bases. The CDR3 is made up of 16 amino acids. CDR1 and CDR2 (germline): SGDLS, YYNGEE. After removal of 4 bases from V and 1 base from J, the junction contained 6 bases not matched to a gene. CDR3 sequence: CASSPNLAGNTGELFF. CDR3 nucleotide sequence: TGTGCCAGCAGCCCGAACCTAGCGGGGAACACCGGGGAGCTGTTTTTT.

The chain combines TRBV7-9 with TRBJ2-7, with D possibly being TRBD2 (6 bases). CDR1 is SEHNR and CDR2 is FQNEAQ in the germline V gene (reference sequence). V dropped 6 bases and J dropped 1 base, with 7 bases sitting between them. The CDR3 loop spans 12 amino acids. The CDR3 sequence is CASRGLSYEQYF. In DNA form, the CDR3 reads TGTGCCAGCAGGGGACTGTCCTACGAGCAGTACTTC.

DNA for the CDR3: TGTGCCAGCAGTGAAAAGCTAGCGGGTTCCTACGAGCAGTACTTC. Residues: CASSEKLAGSYEQYF. The chain links TRBV6-1 to TRBJ2-7; TRBD2 matches 8 bases. The CDR3 is 15 amino acids. CDR1 and CDR2 (germline): MNHNS, SASEGT. Losses at the gene ends were 2 bases for V and 1 base for J; bases not matched to a gene: 4.